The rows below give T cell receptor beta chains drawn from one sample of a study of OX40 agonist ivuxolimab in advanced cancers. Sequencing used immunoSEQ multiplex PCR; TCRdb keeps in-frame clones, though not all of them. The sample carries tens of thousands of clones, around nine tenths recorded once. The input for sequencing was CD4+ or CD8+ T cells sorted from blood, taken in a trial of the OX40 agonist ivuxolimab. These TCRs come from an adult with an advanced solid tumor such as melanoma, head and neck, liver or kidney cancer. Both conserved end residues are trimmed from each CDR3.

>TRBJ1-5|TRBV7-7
ATRQGTRNQPQH
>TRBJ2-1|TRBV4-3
ASSQEREREKNNEQF
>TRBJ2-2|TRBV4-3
ASSQVRTGELF
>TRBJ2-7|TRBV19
ASSVGESYEQY
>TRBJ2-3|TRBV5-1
ASSGRGESGTDTQY
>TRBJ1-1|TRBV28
ASSLNRRTENYNTEAF
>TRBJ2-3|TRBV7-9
AIPIRIRDRGTDTQY
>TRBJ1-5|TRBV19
SCLGGNQPQH
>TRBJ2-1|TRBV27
ASRLGNEQF
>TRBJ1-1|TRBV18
ASSPRLPTEAF
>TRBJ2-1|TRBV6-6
ASSFTEPYNEQF
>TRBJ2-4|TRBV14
ASSQGGIQY
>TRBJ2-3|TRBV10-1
ASSEKRSTDTQY
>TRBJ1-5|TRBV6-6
ASSFGGSNQPQH
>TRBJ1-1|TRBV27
ASSGSGGTEAF
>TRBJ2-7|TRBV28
ASSRLAASSYEQY
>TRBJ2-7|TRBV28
ASSTTTGFGEQY
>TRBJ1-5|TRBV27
ASSLGAAVGNQPQH
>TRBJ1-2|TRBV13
ASSLGARDRGDGYT
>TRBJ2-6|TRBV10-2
ASTPGGGRGANVLT
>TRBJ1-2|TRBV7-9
ASSHGVRGSAST
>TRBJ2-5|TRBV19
ASGYPWETQY
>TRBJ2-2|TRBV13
ASRLEAGELF
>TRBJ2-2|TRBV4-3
ASSPSLQGTGTGELF
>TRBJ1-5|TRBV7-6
ASSLGTGGLSNQPQH
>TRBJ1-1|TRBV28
ASSDRDTNTEAF
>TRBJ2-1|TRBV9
ASSVATGYNEQF
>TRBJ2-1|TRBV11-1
ASSLTSGSYNEQF
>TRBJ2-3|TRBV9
ASSVTGTSTDTQY
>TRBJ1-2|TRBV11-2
ASSFRQGIYGYT
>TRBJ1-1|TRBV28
ASGRGENTEAF
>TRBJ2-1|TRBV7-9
ASSKDRAIYNEQF
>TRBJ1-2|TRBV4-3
ASSQEETGLTNYGYT
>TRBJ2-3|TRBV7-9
ASSLADSTDTQY
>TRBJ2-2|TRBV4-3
ASSQDSFSDRVSTGELF
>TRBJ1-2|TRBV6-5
ASSTGTGDYGYT
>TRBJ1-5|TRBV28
ASSPVGGAGQPQH
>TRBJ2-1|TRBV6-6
ASSYGGQYNEQF
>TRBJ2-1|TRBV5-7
ASSSGTDHPDNEQF
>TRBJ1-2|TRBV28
ASTLEDDRVEAYT
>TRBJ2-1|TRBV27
ASSLRGTNYNEQF
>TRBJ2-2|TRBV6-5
ASSYVGSGRTGELF
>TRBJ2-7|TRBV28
ASSLTGGAEQY
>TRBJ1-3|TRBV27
ASSAGGPGNTIY
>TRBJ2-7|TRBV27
ASSSTSGNEQY
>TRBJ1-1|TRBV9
ASSASDSGTEAF
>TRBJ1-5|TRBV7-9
ASSLDSNQPQH
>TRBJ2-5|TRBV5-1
ASSLELAAGETQY
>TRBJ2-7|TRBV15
ATSSRDRSYEQY
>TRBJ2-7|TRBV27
ASSLNYYYEQY
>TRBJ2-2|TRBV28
ASDRAGAHGELF
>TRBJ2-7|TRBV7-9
ASQETLYEQY
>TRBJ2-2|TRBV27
ASSTKGLAGGLRAGELF
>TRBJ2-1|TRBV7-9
ASSARLAGDYNEQF
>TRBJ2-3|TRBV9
ASSLSTDTQY
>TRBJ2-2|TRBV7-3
ASQGDNTGELF
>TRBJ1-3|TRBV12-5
ASGLQTGYSGNTIY
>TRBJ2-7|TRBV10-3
AISDPSGSSYEQY
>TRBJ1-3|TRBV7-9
ASSPLGQDSGNTIY
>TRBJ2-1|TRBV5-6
ASSGLARNEQF